This T cell receptor beta chain is drawn from a study of beta chain features in type 1 diabetes. Overall study context: All samples combined gave roughly 100 million sorted cells for examination.

Markers CD45RO/CCR7/CD25/CD127/CD95/CD27 served to sort CD4+ naive, central memory, regulatory and stem cell-like memory cells. The investigators reverse transcribed all of the isolated RNA, so they sequenced expressed TCRB transcripts. Sequencing used immunoSEQ multiplex PCR; TCRdb keeps in-frame clones, though not all of them. The sample contains more than 550,000 clones, around 15% of which appear only once. Germline V gene lookup returns CDR1 SGDLS and CDR2 YYNGEE. CDR3 length: 19 residues. The junction had 15 bases not matched to a gene; V was cut back by 3 bases and J by 4 bases. Findings and limits, study-wide: Moderate but significant shortening of TCRB CDR3s was recorded in all four CD4+ subsets from Type 1 diabetes patients. High-TCR-expressing cells could be over-represented by cDNA sequencing. In comparison with healthy donors, patients had naive, central memory and Treg TCRB repertoires that appeared more similar.

For this clone: The antigen is unknown.

The TCR comes from a man aged 18-30 years with type 1 diabetes. The specimen was naive CD4+ T cells from blood. The chain has TRBV9 and TRBJ2-2; 10 positions agree with TRBD1. The CDR3 here is CASSGDRGSRPYSTGELFF. CDR3 nucleotides: TGTGCCAGCAGCGGGGACAGGGGCTCCCGCCCCTACTCCACCGGGGAGCTGTTTTTT.